These 6 T cell receptor beta chains originate from one sample sequenced in a study of cytotoxic CD8 clonotypes in ibrutinib-treated CLL. The method was immunoSEQ multiplex PCR; TCRdb's version includes in-frame clones alone and lacks a portion of them. Altogether some 84,000 clones are present, around 84% being singletons, with the ten largest covering approximately 5.4%. Sequenced here: PBMCs, sampled before ibrutinib treatment. The receptor set was obtained from a human donor with chronic lymphocytic leukemia.

V gene TRBV27 combines with J gene TRBJ2-7, with D perhaps TRBD1 (5 bases). From germline, CDR1 is MNHEY and CDR2 SMNVEV (reference sequence). The CDR3 sequence is 13 residues long. Trimming pared 3 bases from V and 5 bases from J, leaving 11 bases between. CDR3 protein: CASSFTSGNEQYF. CDR3 nucleotides: TGTGCCAGCAGTTTTACTTCAGGGAACGAGCAGTACTTC.

The chain combines TRBV4-2 with TRBJ2-5; 7 positions match TRBD2. After removal of 7 bases from V and 1 base from J, the junction contained 12 bases not matched to a gene. The CDR3 sequence is 16 residues long. Germline-derived CDR1 and CDR2 are LGHNA and YNFKEQ. CDR3 sequence: CASTYASGLLQETQYF. CDR3 bases: TGTGCCAGCACTTACGCTAGCGGACTACTCCAAGAGACCCAGTACTTC.

The rearrangement uses TRBV5-1 and TRBJ2-7, with 7 bases identical to TRBD1. The CDR3 consists of 14 residues. Germline V lookup: CDR1 SGHRS, CDR2 YFSETQ. V gave up 4 bases and J gave up 0 bases; unmatched junction bases: 4. The DNA for the CDR3 is TGCGCCAGCAGCCCCGGACAGGCCTCCTACGAGCAGTACTTC. Encoded protein: CASSPGQASYEQYF. The whole variable domain, remainder taken from reference TRBV5-1 and TRBJ2-7, is KAGVTQTPRYLIKTRGQQVTLSCSPISGHRSVSWYQQTPGQGLQFLFEYFSETQRNKGNFPGRFSGRQFSNSRSEMNVSTLELGDSALYLCASSPGQASYEQYFGPGTRLTVT.

This clone has only a few counts. V and J are TRBV5-1 and TRBJ2-7; D is undetermined. Germline CDR1 SGHRS, CDR2 YFSETQ. This CDR3 has 15 amino acids. V shed 0 bases and J shed 2 bases, with 12 bases lying between them. The DNA for the CDR3 is TGCGCCAGCAGCTTGGCTCGGCAGTTAGCCTACGAGCAGTACTTC. Its protein product is CASSLARQLAYEQYF.

The chain couples TRBV27 to TRBJ2-3; weak D call: TRBD2 (5 bases). The germline gives CDR1 MNHEY, CDR2 SMNVEV (reference sequence). The CDR3 has 14 residues. V was shortened by 8 bases and J by 0 bases, with 12 bases between the two germline ends. CDR3 coding DNA: TGTGCCAGCGACGAGGGTCCTAGCACAGATACGCAGTATTTT. Its protein is CASDEGPSTDTQYF.

The chain carries TRBV29-1 and TRBJ1-3; maybe TRBD1 (5 bases). The V end lost 3 bases, the J end lost 4 bases, and 10 bases lay between the germline ends. From germline, CDR1 is SQVTM and CDR2 ANQGSEA. CDR3 size: 13 residues. This chain's CDR3 is CSVEAGPGNTIYF. CDR3 coding DNA: TGCAGCGTTGAGGCAGGGCCCGGAAACACCATATATTTT.